These T cell receptor beta chains were read from a single sample in a study of cytomegalovirus exposure and HLA in healthy donors. The protocol was immunoSEQ multiplex PCR, while the TCRdb copy is restricted to in-frame clones and leaves out a portion. The table lists approximately 88,000 clones, around four fifths of them singletons, with 6.5% to 8% in the top ten. The sample consisted of PBMCs. These receptors were taken from a man in his fifties or sixties in good health and CMV-seropositive. The CDR3 runs from the conserved cysteine through the conserved F or W. The D gene is left open where the match is weak. For some rows the clone size is stated as once, few or many, or as a class when expanded; others skip it.

D	size	V	J	CDR3	DNA
-	-	TRBV10-2	TRBJ2-1	CASSSGGSPFF	TGCGCCAGCAGCTCCGGGGGTAGTCCGTTCTTC
TRBD1	-	TRBV29-1	TRBJ1-1	CSVSTGGACEAFF	TGCAGCGTATCAACAGGGGGCGCCTGTGAAGCTTTCTTT
-	once	TRBV15	TRBJ1-2	CATSRDYETNYGYTF	TGTGCCACCAGCAGAGATTACGAGACTAACTATGGCTACACCTTC
-	-	TRBV7-8	TRBJ2-1	CASSTRVGSYNEQFF	TGTGCCAGCAGCACCAGGGTGGGGTCCTACAATGAGCAGTTCTTC
TRBD1	-	TRBV19	TRBJ2-3	CASSPDRASTDTQYF	TGTGCCAGTAGTCCTGACAGGGCTAGCACAGATACGCAGTATTTT
TRBD1	-	TRBV4-1	TRBJ2-4	CASSQRTGEDIQYF	TGCGCCAGCAGCCAGCGGACAGGGGAGGACATTCAGTACTTC
-	-	TRBV7-6	TRBJ1-1	CASSLVGQTNTEAFF	TGTGCCAGCAGCTTAGTAGGACAGACGAACACTGAAGCTTTCTTT
TRBD1	once	TRBV5-4	TRBJ2-3	CASTKGGTGAWDTQYF	TGTGCCAGCACCAAAGGGGGGACAGGAGCCTGGGATACGCAGTATTTT
-	-	TRBV6-1	TRBJ1-5	CASSEDTGQPQHF	TGTGCCAGCAGTGAAGACACGGGTCAGCCCCAGCATTTT
-	-	TRBV4-3	TRBJ1-1	CASSQEITYRVGTEAFF	TGCGCCAGCAGCCAAGAAATAACCTACAGGGTTGGCACTGAAGCTTTCTTT
-	-	TRBV7-8	TRBJ2-7	CASSLHQGPSYEQYF	TGTGCCAGCAGCTTACATCAGGGGCCGTCCTACGAGCAGTACTTC
-	few	TRBV7-2	TRBJ2-7	CASSRNPTGTRYEQYF	TGTGCCAGCAGCCGAAACCCCACCGGGACACGCTACGAGCAGTACTTC
-	-	TRBV7-2	TRBJ1-5	CASSLGGISNQPQHF	TGTGCCAGCAGCTTGGGAGGGATAAGCAATCAGCCCCAGCATTTT
-	-	TRBV23-1	TRBJ1-1	CASSQSGLVTDTEAFF	TGCGCCAGCAGTCAGTCAGGCTTGGTTACGGACACTGAAGCTTTCTTT
TRBD1	-	TRBV28	TRBJ1-4	CASSSSGTAEKLFF	TGTGCCAGCAGTTCTTCCGGGACAGCTGAAAAACTGTTTTTT
-	-	TRBV11-2	TRBJ1-4	CASSLAATRLTNEKLFF	TGTGCCAGCAGCTTAGCAGCCACCCGACTAACTAATGAAAAACTGTTTTTT
TRBD1	few	TRBV2	TRBJ1-5	CASTRETGMGQPQHF	TGTGCCAGCACCAGAGAGACAGGGATGGGTCAGCCCCAGCATTTT
-	-	TRBV18	TRBJ1-1	CASSPSQGLTEAFF	TGTGCCAGCTCACCCTCGCAGGGCCTCACTGAAGCTTTCTTT
TRBD2	-	TRBV7-6	TRBJ2-1	CASSSGTSGWSSYNEQFF	TGTGCCAGCAGCTCGGGGACTAGCGGGTGGAGCTCCTACAATGAGCAGTTCTTC
TRBD2	-	TRBV2	TRBJ2-5	CASSEARGGDRETQYF	TGTGCCAGCAGTGAAGCGCGTGGGGGGGATCGGGAGACCCAGTACTTC
-	-	TRBV7-9	TRBJ1-1	CSSSISPARTEAFF	TGTTCCAGCAGCATAAGTCCCGCTCGGACTGAAGCTTTCTTT
-	-	TRBV28	TRBJ1-2	CASSLSTGGGALGYTF	TGTGCCAGCAGTTTATCAACGGGAGGGGGGGCATTGGGCTACACCTTC
-	-	TRBV6-4	TRBJ1-6	CASSDSHGNSPLHF	TGTGCCAGCAGTGACTCCCACGGTAATTCACCCCTCCACTTT
TRBD2	-	TRBV5-1	TRBJ2-7	CASSGGDLASSEQYF	TGCGCCAGCAGCGGGGGGGACTTGGCCAGTTCCGAGCAGTACTTC
TRBD1	-	TRBV5-5	TRBJ1-2	CASSLDRGYGYTF	TGTGCCAGCAGCTTGGACAGGGGTTATGGCTACACCTTC
-	-	TRBV7-9	TRBJ1-1	CASSLSIEDGGTEAFF	TGTGCCAGCAGCTTATCAATCGAAGACGGGGGCACTGAAGCTTTCTTT
-	-	TRBV29-1	TRBJ1-4	CSVAKNENEKLFF	TGCAGCGTCGCGAAGAACGAGAATGAAAAACTGTTTTTT
TRBD1	-	TRBV5-6	TRBJ1-4	CASSGRGAVEKLFF	TGTGCCAGCAGCGGCAGGGGGGCGGTTGAAAAACTGTTTTTT
-	-	TRBV30	TRBJ1-5	CAWSVGQGNQPQNF	-
TRBD2	-	TRBV7-2	TRBJ2-5	CASSLSSGGWRETQYF	TGTGCCAGCAGCTTATCTAGCGGGGGGTGGCGGGAGACCCAGTACTTC
TRBD1	-	TRBV5-4	TRBJ2-5	CASSPGTGRQETQYF	TGTGCCAGCAGCCCCGGGACAGGGAGGCAAGAGACCCAGTACTTC
TRBD1	-	TRBV27	TRBJ2-7	CASRFSGQSYEQYF	TGTGCCAGCAGATTTTCGGGACAGTCCTACGAGCAGTACTTC
TRBD2	few	TRBV19	TRBJ2-6	CASRGGSGANVLTF	TGTGCCAGTAGGGGGGGGTCCGGGGCCAACGTCCTGACTTTC
TRBD2	-	TRBV5-6	TRBJ2-7	CASRWTTSGGKSSYEQYF	TGTGCCAGCAGGTGGACGACTAGCGGGGGGAAGAGCTCCTACGAGCAGTACTTC
-	once	TRBV7-9	TRBJ1-1	CASSFRRAGTEAFF	TGTGCCAGCAGCTTTCGCAGGGCCGGGACTGAAGCTTTCTTT
-	-	TRBV18	TRBJ1-4	CASSPRREKLFF	TGTGCCAGCTCACCGAGGCGCGAAAAACTGTTTTTT
-	-	TRBV7-3	TRBJ2-1	CASSLIPARSDEQFF	TGTGCCAGCAGCTTGATCCCTGCCCGGAGCGATGAGCAGTTCTTC
-	few	TRBV7-2	TRBJ2-7	CASRLMEGSYEQYF	TGTGCCAGCAGACTCATGGAGGGGTCCTACGAGCAGTACTTC
-	-	TRBV18	TRBJ2-7	CASSPPRFYEQYF	TGTGCCAGCTCACCCCCCCGGTTCTACGAGCAGTACTTC
-	-	TRBV21-1	TRBJ1-5	CASRRPTGGDRTWVISNQPQHF	TGTGCCAGCAGAAGGCCGACAGGGGGCGATCGTACTTGGGTCATTAGCAATCAGCCCCAGCATTTT
-	few	TRBV27	TRBJ2-3	CASSFVDTQYF	TGTGCCAGCAGTTTCGTAGATACGCAGTATTTT
-	-	TRBV19	TRBJ1-1	CASSIPTGRTEAFF	TGTGCCAGTAGTATCCCAACAGGGCGAACTGAAGCTTTCTTT
-	-	TRBV7-9	TRBJ1-4	CASSIYGGSTIYRNEKLFF	TGTGCCAGCAGCATATATGGAGGGTCAACCATCTACCGTAATGAAAAACTGTTTTTT
TRBD1	once	TRBV30	TRBJ1-4	CAWKQGAGATNEKLFF	TGTGCCTGGAAACAGGGGGCTGGGGCAACTAATGAAAAACTGTTTTTT
TRBD1	-	TRBV18	TRBJ1-1	CASSPRTGGEYTEAFF	TGTGCCAGCTCACCACGGACAGGGGGTGAGTACACTGAAGCTTTCTTT
TRBD1	-	TRBV7-2	TRBJ1-2	CASSLVLVGQGGAGYTF	TGTGCCAGCAGCTTAGTTCTCGTCGGACAGGGAGGAGCTGGCTACACCTTC
-	-	TRBV4-3	TRBJ1-1	CASSQDHLGTSGTEAFF	TGCGCCAGCAGCCAGGATCATTTGGGGACTTCGGGCACTGAAGCTTTCTTT
-	-	TRBV5-6	TRBJ2-3	CASSLGAGNTDTQYF	TGTGCCAGCAGCTTGGGGGCCGGGAACACAGATACGCAGTATTTT
TRBD2	-	TRBV6-4	TRBJ2-3	CASKPSGGAGTDTQYF	TGTGCCAGCAAGCCTAGCGGGGGGGCTGGCACAGATACGCAGTATTTT
-	once	TRBV19	TRBJ1-3	CASSGDVGNTIYF	TGTGCCAGTAGTGGAGACGTCGGAAACACCATATATTTT
TRBD1	few	TRBV6-5	TRBJ1-1	CAIGRDREGNTEAFF	TGTGCCATCGGCCGGGACAGAGAGGGGAACACTGAAGCTTTCTTT